A single sample is the source of the 18 T cell receptor beta chains below, sequenced in a study of T-cell reconstitution after alpha-beta-depleted transplantation in children. A library of TCRbeta sequences, prepared with unique molecular identifiers, was generated. A single record per CDR3 protein comes from TCRdb applying MiXCR to the PCR reads. Altogether some 200,000 distinct CDR3 sequences are present, roughly 10% being singletons, with the ten largest covering approximately 5.9%. Sequencing was performed on PBMCs from the stem cell graft donor, taken from the stem cell graft. The origin of the receptors is a human donor who donated a stem cell graft to a child with acute lymphoblastic leukemia.

Concerning this clonotype: This clone may be a read error of a much larger clone one base away. The chain uses TRBV5-1 and TRBJ1-5; D gene ambiguous. This CDR3 is 14 amino acids long. Looked up from germline, CDR1 is SGHRS and CDR2 is YFSETQ. Trimming pared 1 base from V and 5 bases from J, leaving 10 bases between. CDR3 loop: CASSLLPVDQPQHF. CDR3 nucleotide sequence: TGCGCCAGCAGCTTGCTGCCAGTGGATCAGCCCCAGCATTTT.

The chain joins TRBV20-1 to TRBJ2-7; tentatively, D is TRBD2 (5 bases). The CDR3 consists of 14 residues. Germline CDR1 and CDR2: DFQATT and SNEGSKA (reference sequence). For the CDR3, the DNA is TGCAGCGCCTTTACGAGCGGAGCGTCCTACGAGCAGTACTTC. This translates into CSAFTSGASYEQYF.

At least ten counts were recorded for this clonotype. This chain connects TRBV5-1 to TRBJ2-1; a weak D match, TRBD2 (6 bases). The CDR3 is 13 amino acids. Trimming cost V 5 bases and J 8 bases, with 14 bases left between them. Germline assignment: CDR1 SGHRS and CDR2 YFSETQ. This chain's CDR3 is CASREGQYHEQFF. In DNA form, the CDR3 reads TGCGCCAGCAGGGAGGGGCAGTACCATGAGCAGTTCTTC. Full variable domain (remainder filled in from reference TRBV5-1 and TRBJ2-1): KAGVTQTPRYLIKTRGQQVTLSCSPISGHRSVSWYQQTPGQGLQFLFEYFSETQRNKGNFPGRFSGRQFSNSRSEMNVSTLELGDSALYLCASREGQYHEQFFGPGTRLTVL.

This chain connects TRBV5-6 to TRBJ2-2, with D possibly matching TRBD2 (6 bases). The CDR3 sequence is 15 residues long. Germline values: CDR1 SGHDT, CDR2 YYEEEE. The V and J ends lost 3 bases and 0 bases respectively, with 9 bases between them. The CDR3 nucleotides read TGTGCCAGCAGCTCCGGGGGAACGAACACCGGGGAGCTGTTTTTT. It encodes CASSSGGTNTGELFF.

This clonotype has just a few counts. The DNA of the CDR3 is TGTGCCAGCAGTTTCGGACTCGACGGCAATCAGCCCCAGCATTTT. It yields the protein CASSFGLDGNQPQHF. The V gene is TRBV12-3 or TRBV12-4, the J gene TRBJ1-5, with unresolved D. The CDR3 is 15 amino acids. The V end was cut by 3 bases, the J end by 2 bases, with 11 bases between.

This clonotype was recorded at least ten times. The V call is TRBV7-2, the J call TRBJ1-4; D unresolved. The length of the CDR3 is 16 residues. Germline values: CDR1 SGHTA, CDR2 FQGNSA. Trimming removed 3 bases at V and 5 bases at J, with 16 bases between. As DNA, the CDR3 is TGTGCCAGCAGCTTTTATTTAACAGACTCGAATGAAAAACTGTTTTTT. The encoded protein is CASSFYLTDSNEKLFF.

Only a few counts were recorded for this clonotype. This chain uses TRBV12-3 or TRBV12-4 with TRBJ1-1, with unresolved D. This CDR3 comprises 14 residues. The V end lost 6 bases, the J end lost 2 bases, and 13 bases lay between the germline ends. The CDR3 reads CASSSRAANTEAFF. For the CDR3, the DNA is TGTGCCAGCAGCTCCCGGGCCGCAAACACTGAAGCTTTCTTT.

This clonotype was detected ten times or more. The chain joins TRBV12-3 or TRBV12-4 to TRBJ1-2, with TRBD1 as a possible D gene (6 bases). Trimming took 7 bases from V and 6 from J, leaving 18 bases between them. The CDR3 spans 14 residues. The CDR3 DNA is TGTGCCAGCACCCTACTCCACAGGGATCATGGCTACACCTTC. This codes for CASTLLHRDHGYTF.

This clonotype was counted only a few times. This chain connects TRBV29-1 to TRBJ2-3; 12 bases agree with TRBD2. Germline assignment: CDR1 SQVTM and CDR2 ANQGSEA. Trimming cost V 4 bases and J 5 bases; bases outside gene matches: 7. The CDR3 is 15 amino acids. CDR3 loop: CSVVVLAGGQDTQYF. The CDR3 DNA reads TGCAGCGTTGTTGTCCTAGCGGGAGGGCAAGATACGCAGTATTTT.

On this clonotype itself: Given a much more abundant clone one base away, this may be a read error. The V gene is TRBV4-2, the J gene TRBJ2-3; TRBD1 aligns across 9 bases. CDR3 length equals 16 residues. The germline V gene encodes CDR1 LGHNA and CDR2 YNFKEQ. CDR3 region: CASSRVQGASIDTQYF. CDR3 DNA: TGTGCCAGCAGCCGAGTACAGGGGGCTAGCATAGATACGCAGTATTTT.

This clonotype was observed a few times. The V and J genes are TRBV15 and TRBJ1-2, with D unclear. The length of the CDR3 is 14 residues. From germline, CDR1 is LNHNV and CDR2 YYDKDF (reference sequence). V lost 0 bases to trimming and J lost 2 bases, with 7 bases between them. This CDR3 reads CATSRERLNYGYTF. In DNA form, the CDR3 reads TGTGCCACCAGCAGAGAAAGGCTAAACTATGGCTACACCTTC.

This clonotype has more than one count but fewer than ten. V is TRBV5-8 and J is TRBJ1-2; 8 bases line up with TRBD1. The CDR3 runs 14 residues. The V gene's germline CDR1 is SGHTS and CDR2 YDEGEE. Germline trimming cut 8 bases from V and 4 bases from J; bases unmatched to any gene: 10. The CDR3 loop reads CASQRKGQGYGYTF. The CDR3 DNA reads as TGTGCCAGTCAGCGGAAAGGACAGGGCTATGGCTACACCTTC. Full variable domain (remainder filled in from reference TRBV5-8 and TRBJ1-2): EAGVTQSPTHLIKTRGQQATLRCSPISGHTSVYWYQQALGLGLQFLLWYDEGEERNRGNFPPRFSGRQFPNYSSELNVNALELEDSALYLCASQRKGQGYGYTFGSGTRLTVV.

This clonotype was seen a few times. The chain uses TRBV29-1 and TRBJ1-2, with D tentatively TRBD1 (6 bases). This CDR3 region has 12 residues. Trimming cost V 7 bases and J 4 bases, with 13 bases left between them. Germline V lookup: CDR1 SQVTM, CDR2 ANQGSEA. CDR3 DNA sequence: TGCAGCGGGACAGTAGGCCCCTATGGCTACACCTTC. Encoded protein: CSGTVGPYGYTF. Filled out from reference TRBV29-1 and TRBJ1-2, the complete variable domain reads SAVISQKPSRDICQRGTSLTIQCQVDSQVTMMFWYRQQPGQSLTLIATANQGSEATYESGFVIDKFPISRPNLTFSTLTVSNMSPEDSSIYLCSGTVGPYGYTFGSGTRLTVV.

The CDR3 reads CASSPLPFKGNSPLHF. The DNA of the CDR3 is TGCGCCAGCAGCCCCCTGCCCTTCAAAGGGAATTCACCCCTCCACTTT. The chain carries TRBV5-1 and TRBJ1-6; unclear D gene. This CDR3 contains 16 residues. Trimming removed 4 bases at V and 7 bases at J, with 18 bases between. The germline V gene encodes CDR1 SGHRS and CDR2 YFSETQ.

The CDR3 protein is CASSTGSGTGWHF. In nucleotides, the CDR3 is TGTGCCAGCAGTACAGGGTCGGGTACAGGCTGGCATTTT. This rearrangement joins TRBV7-2 to TRBJ1-5; maybe TRBD1 (6 bases). Germline V gene lookup returns CDR1 SGHTA and CDR2 FQGNSA. V lost 6 bases to trimming and J lost 15 bases, with 21 bases between them. The CDR3 has 13 amino acids.

This clonotype was seen many times. The chain employs TRBV4-2 and TRBJ1-4; D remains unclear. The CDR3 is 16 amino acids. Trimming shortened V by 3 bases and J by 4 bases, and 15 bases separated the two germline ends. Germline V gives CDR1 LGHNA, CDR2 YNFKEQ. The chain's CDR3 is CASSQEGGPNNEKLFF. The DNA of the CDR3 is TGTGCCAGCAGCCAGGAAGGTGGGCCCAATAATGAAAAACTGTTTTTT.

This clonotype was detected many times. J is TRBJ1-1 and V is TRBV14; D remains unclear. The CDR3 runs to 13 residues. In germline, CDR1 is SGHDN, CDR2 FVKESK. The V gene lost 4 bases and the J gene lost 3 bases, with 9 bases spanning the gap. CDR3 region: CASSREGYTEAFF. The CDR3 nucleotides read TGTGCCAGCAGCCGAGAAGGGTACACTGAAGCTTTCTTT.

This clonotype has a count of ten or more. This chain links TRBV6-1 with TRBJ2-5, with TRBD1 as a possible D gene (5 bases). The ends were cut back, 7 bases at V and 5 bases at J, with 14 bases in the middle. CDR3 size: 13 residues. Germline assignment: CDR1 MNHNS and CDR2 SASEGT. CDR3 residues: CASKRGPRETQYF. DNA of the CDR3: TGTGCCAGCAAAAGGGGCCCACGGGAGACCCAGTACTTC.